These 30 T cell receptor beta chains were all obtained from the same sample, sequenced in a study of regulatory T cells in long-lasting Graves disease. Building the TCR beta libraries relied on iRepertoire HTBI primers, and CDR3 regions underwent Arm-PCR. TCRdb redid the calling of the multiplex PCR reads with MiXCR, one entry per CDR3 protein. The sample lists over 450,000 distinct CDR3 sequences, about 12% occurring once. Sample time point: newly diagnosed GD, antithyroid drugs for less than 3 months. RNA isolated from PBMCs was used to make the TCR library. These data are also associated with another study on T cells in Graves' hyperthyroidism and ophthalmopathy.

The sample consisted of peripheral blood mononuclear cells (PBMCs), taken at new diagnosis, from a patient treated with antithyroid drugs. The receptors were gathered from a woman aged 25 to 45 with Graves disease.

This sequence joins TRBV20-1 and TRBJ2-2; D remains unclear. V lost 0 bases and J 6 bases, leaving 11 bases between the germline ends. Germline-derived CDR1 and CDR2 are DFQATT and SNEGSKA (reference sequence). This CDR3 has 14 residues. Here the CDR3 DNA reads TGCAGTGCTAGAGATGGAATAGCTGCCGGGGAGCTGTTTTTT. Translated, it gives CSARDGIAAGELFF.

This clonotype was picked up many times. V gene TRBV6-1 combines with J gene TRBJ1-5; D is unresolved. The V end lost 6 bases, the J end lost 6 bases, and 15 bases lay between the germline ends. Germline CDR1 is MNHNS and CDR2 is SASEGT. This CDR3 comprises 14 residues. CDR3 region: CASSLKGPPQPQHF. CDR3 bases: TGTGCCAGCAGCTTAAAAGGTCCCCCTCAGCCCCAGCATTTT.

This clonotype was seen repeatedly, ten times or more. The rearrangement links TRBV7-2 to TRBJ2-7; D is uncertain. The CDR3 consists of 14 residues. V lost 0 bases and J 0 bases, leaving 6 bases between the germline ends. Per the germline V gene, CDR1 is SGHTA and CDR2 is FQGNSA. The CDR3 reads CASSLAVSSYEQYF. CDR3 nucleotide sequence: TGTGCCAGCAGCTTAGCCGTAAGCTCCTACGAGCAGTACTTC.

In its sample, this clonotype was seen many times. This chain links TRBV5-1 with TRBJ1-5; TRBD1 matches 9 bases. Germline trimming cut 5 bases from V and 10 bases from J; bases unmatched to any gene: 13. CDR3 length: 15 amino acids. Germline V gene sequence: CDR1 SGHRS, CDR2 YFSETQ. In DNA form, the CDR3 reads TGCGCCAGCAGGCCCGGGACAGGGAGTCAGGGACCCCAGCATTTT. Its translation is CASRPGTGSQGPQHF.

J is TRBJ2-7 and V is TRBV20-1; 10 bases agree with TRBD2. The CDR3 sequence is 15 residues long. CDR1 is DFQATT and CDR2 is SNEGSKA in the germline V gene (reference sequence). After removal of 5 bases from V and 7 bases from J, the junction contained 14 bases not matched to a gene. In DNA form, the CDR3 reads TGCAGTGCTCCCAACCCTCTAGCGGGAGCCGGGGAGCAGTACTTC. Residues: CSAPNPLAGAGEQYF.

V usage is TRBV7-8 and J usage is TRBJ2-7; no clear D. Per germline, CDR1 SGHVS and CDR2 FQNEAQ. Trimming removed 4 bases from V and 4 bases from J, with 11 bases in between. The CDR3 covers 13 residues. The chain's CDR3 is CASSSRTAYEQYF. The CDR3 DNA reads TGTGCCAGCAGCTCAAGGACGGCATACGAGCAGTACTTC.

This clonotype was counted ten times or more. The chain carries TRBV28 and TRBJ1-4; D is perhaps TRBD1 (5 bases). Germline V gene data show CDR1 as MDHEN and CDR2 as SYDVKM. V lost 10 bases to trimming and J lost 6 bases, with 12 bases between them. This CDR3 is 12 amino acids long. The CDR3 DNA sequence: TGTGCCATTGGGGGGACTGATGAAAAACTGTTTTTT. Translated, it gives CAIGGTDEKLFF.

This clonotype has a count of ten or more. This sequence joins TRBV19 and TRBJ1-5; D gene unclear. The ends were cut back, 3 bases at V and 2 bases at J, with 17 bases in the middle. Per the germline V gene, CDR1 is LNHDA and CDR2 is SQIVND (reference sequence). The CDR3 is 17 residues long. CDR3: CASSIGDLKARNQPQHF. DNA for the CDR3: TGTGCCAGTAGTATCGGTGACTTGAAGGCACGCAATCAGCCCCAGCATTTT.

There are many counts of this clonotype. J is TRBJ1-2 and V is TRBV12-3 or TRBV12-4; D might be TRBD1 (6 bases). V was cut by 4 bases and J by 6 bases, with 9 bases left in between. The CDR3 runs to 12 residues. In DNA, the CDR3 is TGTGCCAGCAGTTGGACAGAGAATGGCTACACCTTC. Its protein product is CASSWTENGYTF.

This clonotype was seen only a few times. V gene TRBV9 combines with J gene TRBJ2-1; no reliable D call. This CDR3 region has 16 residues. The germline V gene has CDR1 SGDLS and CDR2 YYNGEE. V was shortened by 0 bases and J by 4 bases, with 14 bases between the two germline ends. Written as DNA, the CDR3 is TGTGCCAGCAGCGTAGAGGAGCCATACACTTACAATGAGCAGTTCTTC. Protein product: CASSVEEPYTYNEQFF.

Ten or more counts support this clonotype. The chain uses TRBV7-2 and TRBJ2-2; possible D gene TRBD2, 5 bases. CDR1 is SGHTA, CDR2 FQGNSA, per germline. The CDR3 sequence is 15 residues long. V dropped 3 bases and J dropped 5 bases, with 13 bases sitting between them. This chain's CDR3 is CASSFSPIATGELFF. The CDR3 DNA reads as TGTGCCAGCAGCTTCTCCCCAATAGCGACCGGGGAGCTGTTTTTT.

In this sample, this clonotype turned up many times. The V and J genes are TRBV2 and TRBJ2-7; D possibly corresponds to TRBD2 (6 bases). Germline CDR1 and CDR2: SNHLY and FYNNEI. V lost 3 bases to trimming and J lost 4 bases, with 16 bases between them. The CDR3 runs to 15 residues. This CDR3 is CASSDREWVAYEQYF. The CDR3 nucleotides are TGTGCCAGCAGTGACCGGGAGTGGGTAGCTTACGAGCAGTACTTC.

This clonotype was counted only a few times. The junction does not match germline at one end; this may be a read error. The CDR3 is CASSFTIPGQRGLNYGYSF. CDR3 DNA: TGTGCCAGCAGCTTTACCATCCCGGGACAAAGAGGCCTTAACTATGGCTACAGCTTC. The chain couples TRBV7-8 to TRBJ1-2; possible D gene TRBD1, 6 bases. This CDR3 region has 19 residues. Germline V gene lookup returns CDR1 SGHVS and CDR2 FQNEAQ.

This clonotype has ten or more counts. This chain links TRBV28 with TRBJ1-2; TRBD1 might be the D (5 bases). Trimming cost V 5 bases and J 3 bases, with 16 bases left between them. Germline V lookup: CDR1 MDHEN, CDR2 SYDVKM. The CDR3 is 15 residues long. CDR3 region: CASSPPPTGDYGYTF. CDR3 in DNA: TGTGCCAGCAGTCCCCCCCCAACAGGAGACTATGGCTACACCTTC.

This clonotype was counted many times. The chain uses TRBV20-1 and TRBJ2-3; D remains unclear. This CDR3 has 12 amino acids. The V gene's germline CDR1 is DFQATT and CDR2 SNEGSKA (reference sequence). V lost 8 bases to trimming and J lost 3 bases, with 12 bases between them. CDR3 nucleotides: TGCAGTATTGACGGAAGTACAGATACGCAGTATTTT. Translating gives CSIDGSTDTQYF.

In this sample, this clonotype turned up a few times. This chain joins TRBV30 and TRBJ2-7, with D hard to call. Trimming shortened V by 5 bases and J by 2 bases, and 13 bases separated the two germline ends. This CDR3 has 13 residues. Germline CDR1 and CDR2: GTSNPN and SVGIG (reference sequence). CDR3 amino acids: CAWGNGEAYEQYF. DNA of the CDR3: TGTGCCTGGGGGAACGGCGAGGCCTACGAGCAGTACTTC. Full variable domain (remainder filled in from reference TRBV30 and TRBJ2-7): SQTIHQWPATLVQPVGSPLSLECTVEGTSNPNLYWYRQAAGRGLQLLFYSVGIGQISSEVPQNLSASRPQDRQFILSSKKLLLSDSGFYLCAWGNGEAYEQYFGPGTRLTVT.

In its sample, this clonotype was seen a few times. This chain connects TRBV5-1 to TRBJ2-5, with 12 bases that match TRBD1. Germline V CDR1 and CDR2: SGHRS, YFSETQ. The V and J ends lost 4 bases and 10 bases, in that order; junction bases with no gene match: 8. This CDR3 is 14 amino acids long. As DNA, the CDR3 is TGCGCCAGCAGCGTCGGGACAGGGGGCTATGACCAGTACTTC. Its translation: CASSVGTGGYDQYF. The complete variable domain, with remaining parts taken from reference TRBV5-1 and TRBJ2-5, reads KAGVTQTPRYLIKTRGQQVTLSCSPISGHRSVSWYQQTPGQGLQFLFEYFSETQRNKGNFPGRFSGRQFSNSRSEMNVSTLELGDSALYLCASSVGTGGYDQYFGPGTRLLVL.

This clonotype was observed many times. The rearrangement uses TRBV24-1 and TRBJ1-1; D gene unclear. CDR1 is KGHDR, CDR2 SFDVKD, per germline. The ends were cut back, 1 base at V and 4 bases at J, with 6 bases in the middle. This CDR3 is 13 amino acids long. The CDR3 loop reads CATSDLRGTEAFF. The CDR3 DNA sequence: TGTGCCACCAGTGATTTACGGGGCACTGAAGCTTTCTTT.

This clonotype was detected ten times or more. The CDR3 DNA is TGTGCCAGCAGCCGAACCCGGGGGACAACCTACGAGCAGTACTTC. Translating gives CASSRTRGTTYEQYF. The rearrangement links TRBV7-2 to TRBJ2-7; D possibly matches TRBD1 or TRBD2 (6 bases each). In germline, CDR1 is SGHTA, CDR2 FQGNSA. Deletions cut 5 bases from V and 2 bases from J, with 16 bases between. The CDR3 sequence is 15 residues long.

Points on this clonotype: A much larger clone differs from this one at a single base, so this may be a read error. This chain joins TRBV27 and TRBJ1-4; no definite D call. V shed 3 bases and J shed 9 bases, with 14 bases lying between them. The CDR3 loop spans 14 amino acids. Looked up from germline, CDR1 is MNHEY and CDR2 is SMNVEV (reference sequence). The CDR3 reads CASSLSRISKKLFF. The CDR3 bases are TGTGCCAGCAGTTTGAGCCGAATTTCCAAAAAACTGTTTTTT.

This clonotype was detected many times. The chain has TRBV19 and TRBJ1-2; no clear D gene. Germline V gene data show CDR1 as LNHDA and CDR2 as SQIVND (reference sequence). V gave up 0 bases and J gave up 4 bases, with 9 bases separating them. The CDR3 spans 14 residues. The CDR3 is CASSIDPGPYGYTF. In DNA, the CDR3 is TGTGCCAGTAGTATAGATCCAGGACCCTATGGCTACACCTTC.

This clonotype was recorded at least ten times. Here the CDR3 DNA reads TGTGCCAGCAGTTTATCCCACGGAGCCTACGAGTGGCAGTACTTC. Translated: CASSLSHGAYEWQYF. The chain couples TRBV27 to TRBJ2-7, with no clear D. CDR1 and CDR2 from the germline V gene are MNHEY and SMNVEV (reference sequence). The CDR3 is made up of 15 amino acids. Deletions cut 0 bases from V and 9 bases from J, with 18 bases between.

This clonotype has at least ten counts. The junction and the germline gene differ at one end; a read error may be behind it. The chain has TRBV12-3 or TRBV12-4 and TRBJ2-2; 8 bases are shared with TRBD1. The CDR3 is 14 amino acids. CDR3 amino acids: CASSPSGTGGKLFF. CDR3 nucleotides: TGTGCCAGCAGTCCCTCCGGGACAGGCGGGAAGCTGTTTTTT.

A few counts support this clonotype. This chain links TRBV7-9 with TRBJ2-5; TRBD1 might be the D (5 bases). Germline V gives CDR1 SEHNR, CDR2 FQNEAQ (reference sequence). There are 14 residues in the CDR3. The V end lost 3 bases, the J end lost 7 bases, and 15 bases lay between the germline ends. DNA of the CDR3: TGTGCCAGCAGCTTGTTTGCAGGGCGAGGGACCCAGTACTTC. This codes for CASSLFAGRGTQYF.

This clonotype was detected a few times. The rearrangement uses TRBV3-1 and TRBJ2-1; 8 positions agree with TRBD2. The CDR3 covers 15 residues. V shed 5 bases, J shed 10 bases, and the junction held 13 bases outside the gene matches. The germline CDR1 and CDR2 sequences are LGHDT and YNNKEL (reference sequence). The CDR3 DNA reads as TGTGCCAGCAGCTCTACTAGCGGCACTCTACGGGAGCAGTTCTTC. As protein: CASSSTSGTLREQFF.

This clonotype has a count of ten or more. DNA for the CDR3: TGCAGTGCTAGAGTCCGGGGGGATACGCAGTATTTT. As protein: CSARVRGDTQYF. The chain has TRBV20-1 and TRBJ2-3, with D maybe TRBD2 (6 bases). The CDR3 spans 12 residues. Trimming left V 1 base short and J 6 bases short, with 8 bases between. Per germline, CDR1 DFQATT and CDR2 SNEGSKA (reference sequence).

The chain recombines TRBV12-3 or TRBV12-4 with TRBJ2-1, with 12 bases fitting TRBD2. The CDR3 extends over 15 amino acids. Germline trimming cut 3 bases from V and 9 bases from J; bases unmatched to any gene: 6. The CDR3 DNA sequence: TGTGCCAGCAGTTTTTTGTCTAGCGGGAGGGTTGAGCAGTTCTTC. It encodes CASSFLSSGRVEQFF.

Ten or more counts support this clonotype. V gene TRBV2 combines with J gene TRBJ2-1; 12 positions match TRBD2. The ends lost 7 bases at V and 1 base at J; junction bases unmatched: 11. Looked up from germline, CDR1 is SNHLY and CDR2 is FYNNEI. This CDR3 is built from 18 residues. The CDR3 sequence is CASTSSGRAVRSYNEQFF. In DNA, the CDR3 is TGTGCCAGCACATCTAGCGGGAGGGCCGTTAGGTCCTACAATGAGCAGTTCTTC.

This clonotype was recorded many times. The chain joins TRBV27 to TRBJ1-4, with D possibly being TRBD1 (5 bases). V was trimmed by 3 bases and J by 7 bases, leaving 12 bases between them. This CDR3 contains 14 residues. Germline V gene data show CDR1 as MNHEY and CDR2 as SMNVEV (reference sequence). The CDR3 DNA reads TGTGCCAGCAGTTTCAGGGCTGAAAGTGAAAAACTGTTTTTT. Its translation: CASSFRAESEKLFF.

The sample holds a few counts of this clonotype. This chain joins TRBV11-2 and TRBJ1-1; D is ambiguous. V shed 3 bases and J shed 1 base, with 6 bases lying between them. Germline V gene data show CDR1 as SGHAT and CDR2 as FQNNGV. The CDR3 spans 13 residues. For the CDR3, the DNA is TGTGCCAGCAGCTTCCTCGAGAACACTGAAGCTTTCTTT. This sequence encodes CASSFLENTEAFF.